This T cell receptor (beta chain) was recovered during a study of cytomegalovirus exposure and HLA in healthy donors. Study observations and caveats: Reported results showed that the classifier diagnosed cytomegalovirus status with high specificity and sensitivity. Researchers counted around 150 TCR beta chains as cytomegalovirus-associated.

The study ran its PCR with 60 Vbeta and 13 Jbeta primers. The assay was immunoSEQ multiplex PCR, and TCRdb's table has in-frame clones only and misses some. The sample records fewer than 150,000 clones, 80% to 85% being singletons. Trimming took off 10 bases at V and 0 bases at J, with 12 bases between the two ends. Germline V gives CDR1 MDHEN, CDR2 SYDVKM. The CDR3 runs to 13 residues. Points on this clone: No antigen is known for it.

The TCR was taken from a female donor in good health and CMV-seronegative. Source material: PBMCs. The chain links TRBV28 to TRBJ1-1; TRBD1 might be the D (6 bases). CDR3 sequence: CATWGGMNTEAFF. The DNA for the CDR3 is TGTGCCACCTGGGGGGGCATGAACACTGAAGCTTTCTTT.